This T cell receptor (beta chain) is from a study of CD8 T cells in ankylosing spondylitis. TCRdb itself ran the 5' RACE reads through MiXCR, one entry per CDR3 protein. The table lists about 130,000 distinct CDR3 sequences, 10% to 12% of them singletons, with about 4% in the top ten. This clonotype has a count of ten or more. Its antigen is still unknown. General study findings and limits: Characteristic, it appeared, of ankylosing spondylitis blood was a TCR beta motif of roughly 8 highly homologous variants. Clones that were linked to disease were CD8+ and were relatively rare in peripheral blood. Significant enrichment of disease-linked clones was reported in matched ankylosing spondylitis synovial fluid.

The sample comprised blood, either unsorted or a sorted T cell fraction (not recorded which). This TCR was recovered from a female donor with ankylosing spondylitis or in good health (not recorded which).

CDR3 amino acids: CASSFGTGGTGANVLTF. In DNA form, the CDR3 reads TGTGCCAGCAGCTTCGGGACAGGGGGCACAGGGGCCAACGTCCTGACTTTC. The rearrangement uses TRBV11-2 and TRBJ2-6; 12 nucleotides agree with TRBD1. Trimming removed 3 bases from V and 4 bases from J; junction bases left unmatched: 4. CDR1 SGHAT and CDR2 FQNNGV come from the germline V gene. CDR3 length equals 17 residues.